The 9 T cell receptor beta chains below all came from one sample that was sequenced in a study of T cell clones after liver transplantation. This table comes from immunoSEQ multiplex PCR, and its TCRdb copy is limited to in-frame clones, with some not included. The table has about 20,000 clones, approximately 80% seen once. The specimen was CD8+ T cells from blood, collected around 52 months after liver transplant. These receptors all stem from a human patient who received a liver transplant. The graft donor may have contributed some T cells.

This chain connects TRBV10-2 to TRBJ2-4; D not resolved. Trimming left V 2 bases short and J 11 bases short, with 7 bases between. CDR3 size: 11 residues. Germline V CDR1 and CDR2: WSHSY, SAAADI. DNA of the CDR3: TGCGCCAGCAGTGAGGGCAGCCTTCAGTACTTC. Translated: CASSEGSLQYF.

This sequence joins TRBV7-8 and TRBJ1-5; a possible D gene is TRBD1 (6 bases). The CDR3 consists of 19 residues. Trimming cost V 1 base and J 2 bases, with 21 bases left between them. Germline V lookup: CDR1 SGHVS, CDR2 FQNEAQ. The CDR3 bases are TGTGCCAGCAGCTTAGGGTTACAGGGCCCTCCGTTTGGCAATCAGCCCCAGCATTTT. Its protein product is CASSLGLQGPPFGNQPQHF.

This clone was counted only a few times. CDR3 region: CASSLGDSYGYTF. The CDR3 nucleotides read TGTGCCAGCAGCTTGGGGGACAGCTATGGCTACACCTTC. The chain links TRBV5-6 to TRBJ1-2; TRBD1 aligns across 7 bases. The CDR3 runs to 13 residues. Trimming cost V 0 bases and J 4 bases; bases outside gene matches: 0. The V gene's germline CDR1 is SGHDT and CDR2 YYEEEE. The variable domain in full, with the rest retrieved from reference TRBV5-6 and TRBJ1-2, is DAGVTQSPTHLIKTRGQQVTLRCSPKSGHDTVSWYQQALGQGPQFIFQYYEEEERQRGNFPDRFSGHQFPNYSSELNVNALLLGDSALYLCASSLGDSYGYTFGSGTRLTVV.

The V call is TRBV5-6, the J call TRBJ2-3, with 7 bases matching TRBD1. Trimming at V came to 0 bases and at J to 2 bases, leaving 9 bases not matched to a gene. Germline V gene sequence: CDR1 SGHDT, CDR2 YYEEEE. The CDR3 has 17 amino acids. Written as DNA, the CDR3 is TGTGCCAGCAGCTTGGAATCCGGGACAGAAAACACAGATACGCAGTATTTT. Translated, it gives CASSLESGTENTDTQYF.

The genes are TRBV6-5 and TRBJ2-7, with 9 bases lining up with TRBD1. With V trimmed by 6 bases and J by 3 bases, 6 bases remained unmatched. The CDR3 length is 14 residues. Germline values: CDR1 MNHEY, CDR2 SVGAGI. The CDR3 bases are TGTGCCAGCAGACCCTCGACAGGGGGCTACGAGCAGTACTTC. It yields the protein CASRPSTGGYEQYF.

The rearrangement joins TRBV27 to TRBJ2-2, with 8 bases identical to TRBD2. The CDR3 runs 15 residues. V shed 6 bases and J 0 bases; nucleotides not matched to a gene: 3. CDR1 MNHEY and CDR2 SMNVEV come from the germline V gene (reference sequence). The CDR3 DNA reads as TGTGCCAGCAGCAAGACTAGCGCGAACACCGGGGAGCTGTTTTTT. Amino acids: CASSKTSANTGELFF.

The chain employs TRBV4-1 and TRBJ1-5, with D hard to call. CDR1 and CDR2 from the germline V gene are MGHRA and YSYEKL. The CDR3 loop spans 13 amino acids. Trimming pared 1 base from V and 6 bases from J, leaving 7 bases between. CDR3 protein: CASSQVSAQPQHF. CDR3 nucleotide sequence: TGCGCCAGCAGCCAAGTCTCTGCTCAGCCCCAGCATTTT.

This clone showed up many times. This chain connects TRBV27 to TRBJ1-6; weak D call: TRBD1 (5 bases). Germline lookup yields CDR1 MNHEY and CDR2 SMNVEV (reference sequence). Trimming took 0 bases from V and 8 from J, leaving 14 bases between them. The CDR3 is made up of 16 amino acids. CDR3 nucleotide sequence: TGTGCCAGCAGTTTATCAGGGGTCCTTTTATATTCACCCCTCCACTTT. It translates to CASSLSGVLLYSPLHF.

The rearrangement links TRBV27 to TRBJ2-7; 7 bases fit TRBD1. Germline loops: CDR1 MNHEY, CDR2 SMNVEV (reference sequence). This CDR3 spans 13 amino acids. The V segment lost 8 bases and the J segment 2 bases; nucleotides outside the gene matches: 6. This CDR3 is CASGWTGAYEQYF. The CDR3 nucleotides are TGTGCCAGCGGTTGGACAGGAGCCTACGAGCAGTACTTC.